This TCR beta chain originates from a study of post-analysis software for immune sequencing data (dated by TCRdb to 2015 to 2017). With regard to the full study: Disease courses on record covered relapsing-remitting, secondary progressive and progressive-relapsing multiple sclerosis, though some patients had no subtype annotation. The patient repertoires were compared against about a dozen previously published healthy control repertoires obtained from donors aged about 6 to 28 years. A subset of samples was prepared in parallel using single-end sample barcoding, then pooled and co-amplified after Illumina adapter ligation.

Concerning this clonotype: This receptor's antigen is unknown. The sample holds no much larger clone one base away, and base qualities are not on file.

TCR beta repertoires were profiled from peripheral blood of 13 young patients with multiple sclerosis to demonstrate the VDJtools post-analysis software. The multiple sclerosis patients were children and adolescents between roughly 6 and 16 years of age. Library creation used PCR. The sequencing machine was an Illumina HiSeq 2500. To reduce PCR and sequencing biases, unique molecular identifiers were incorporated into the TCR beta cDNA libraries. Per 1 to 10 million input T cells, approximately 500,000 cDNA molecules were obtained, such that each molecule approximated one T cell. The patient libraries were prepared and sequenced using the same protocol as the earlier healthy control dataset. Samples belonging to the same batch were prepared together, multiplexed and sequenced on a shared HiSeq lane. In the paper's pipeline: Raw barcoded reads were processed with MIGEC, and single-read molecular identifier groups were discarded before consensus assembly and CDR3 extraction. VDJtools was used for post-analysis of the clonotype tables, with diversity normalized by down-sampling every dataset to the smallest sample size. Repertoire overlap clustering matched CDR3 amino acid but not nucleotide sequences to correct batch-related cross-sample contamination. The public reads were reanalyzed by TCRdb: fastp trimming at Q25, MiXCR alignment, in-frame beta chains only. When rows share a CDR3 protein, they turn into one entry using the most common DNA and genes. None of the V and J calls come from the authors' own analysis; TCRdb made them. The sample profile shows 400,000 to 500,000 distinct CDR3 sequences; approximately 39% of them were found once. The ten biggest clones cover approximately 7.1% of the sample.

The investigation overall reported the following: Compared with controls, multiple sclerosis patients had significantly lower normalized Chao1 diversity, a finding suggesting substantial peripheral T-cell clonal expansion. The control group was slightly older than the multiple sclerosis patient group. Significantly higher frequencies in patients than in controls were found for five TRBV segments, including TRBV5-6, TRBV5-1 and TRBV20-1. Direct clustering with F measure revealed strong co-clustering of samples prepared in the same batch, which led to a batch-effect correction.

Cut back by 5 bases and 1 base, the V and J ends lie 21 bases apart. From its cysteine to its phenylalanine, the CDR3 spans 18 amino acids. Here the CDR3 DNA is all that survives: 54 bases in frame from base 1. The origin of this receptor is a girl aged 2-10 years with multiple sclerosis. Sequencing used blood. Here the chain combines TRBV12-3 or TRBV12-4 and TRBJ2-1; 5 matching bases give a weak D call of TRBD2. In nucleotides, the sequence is TGTGCCAGCAGTGAAGGCCCTGAGAGCGGATCTTCCTACAATGAGCAGTTCTTC. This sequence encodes CASSEGPESGSSYNEQFF.